A single sample is the source of the 15 T cell receptor beta chains below, sequenced in a study of T cells in Graves' hyperthyroidism and ophthalmopathy (dated by TCRdb to between 2018 and 2020). Library generation was performed with multiplex PCR. The run used an Illumina HiSeq 2000. The TCR beta CDR3 regions were amplified from the RNA transcripts. The first round of RT-PCR for the TCR CDR3 was performed with the HTBI primer set and the Qiagen OneStep RT-PCR kit. TCRdb's own reprocessing of the public reads used fastp at Q25 and MiXCR and kept productive beta chains. For every CDR3 protein sequence, its rows merge into one entry that carries the most common genes and DNA. Across this sample there are approximately 300,000 distinct CDR3 sequences, with about 17% seen only once. Approximately 60% of the sample rests with the top ten. Sample: blood. The receptors stem from a woman aged 55-69 years with Graves' ophthalmopathy.

This clonotype was detected many times. The chain carries TRBV20-1 and TRBJ2-1; 14 nucleotides match TRBD2. V lost 6 bases and J lost 6; bases outside the gene matches: 4. Germline-derived CDR1 and CDR2 are DFQATT and SNEGSKA (reference sequence). This CDR3 is 14 amino acids long. In DNA form, the CDR3 reads TGCAGTGCAATGACTAGCGGGAGGGCCAATGAGCAGTTCTTC. The encoded protein is CSAMTSGRANEQFF.

This clonotype has a count of ten or more. This sequence joins TRBV6-1 and TRBJ2-7; the D gene is possibly TRBD2 (7 bases). Germline-derived CDR1 and CDR2 are MNHNS and SASEGT. Trimming removed 3 bases at V and 4 bases at J, with 16 bases between. This CDR3 has 15 residues. CDR3 in DNA: TGTGCCAGCAGTGACCGAGGGGGGGAACGGTACGAGCAGTACTTC. This gives the protein CASSDRGGERYEQYF.

This clonotype was counted at least ten times. This rearrangement joins TRBV12-3 or TRBV12-4 to TRBJ1-4; D remains unclear. The germline V and J ends were trimmed by 2 bases and 6 bases, with 13 bases remaining between them. This CDR3 spans 15 amino acids. CDR3 sequence: CASSLIWAEHEKLFF. CDR3 sequence (DNA): TGTGCCAGCAGTTTAATCTGGGCCGAGCATGAAAAACTGTTTTTT.

This clonotype was detected ten times or more. The rearrangement links TRBV28 to TRBJ2-7; D unresolved. Trimming took 7 bases from V and 2 from J, leaving 12 bases between them. The CDR3 sequence is 13 residues long. Germline V gene data show CDR1 as MDHEN and CDR2 as SYDVKM. The CDR3 loop reads CASTSALAYEQYF. The CDR3 coding sequence is TGTGCCAGCACCAGCGCGCTCGCCTACGAGCAGTACTTC.

With regard to this clonotype: Just one base apart from a much larger clone, this may be a read error. J is TRBJ2-5 and V is TRBV5-1; perhaps TRBD2 as D (6 bases). The CDR3 covers 15 residues. The germline V and J ends were trimmed by 0 bases and 5 bases, with 14 bases remaining between them. Germline assignment: CDR1 SGHRS and CDR2 YFSETQ. The CDR3 bases are TGCGCCAGCAGCTTGGTTTGGACTATCGCCGAGACCCAGTACTTC. This codes for CASSLVWTIAETQYF.

The V gene is TRBV5-1, the J gene TRBJ2-1; 9 bases map to TRBD1. The CDR3 runs to 16 residues. The germline V gene encodes CDR1 SGHRS and CDR2 YFSETQ. Trimming at V came to 4 bases and at J to 9 bases, leaving 14 bases not matched to a gene. CDR3 bases: TGCGCCAGCAGCAGTGACCCCGGGACAGGGCTGGGTGAGCAGTTCTTC. Its protein product is CASSSDPGTGLGEQFF.

At least ten counts were recorded for this clonotype. This chain uses TRBV7-2 with TRBJ2-3, with D perhaps TRBD1 or TRBD2 (5 bases each). CDR1 is SGHTA and CDR2 is FQGNSA in the germline V gene. The CDR3 is 15 amino acids. Trimming cost V 1 base and J 2 bases, with 10 bases left between them. The CDR3 region has the DNA TGTGCCAGCAGCTTAGTTTGGGGGAACACAGATACGCAGTATTTT. This translates into CASSLVWGNTDTQYF. The entire variable domain, with the rest obtained from reference TRBV7-2 and TRBJ2-3, is as follows: GAGVSQSPSNKVTEKGKDVELRCDPISGHTALYWYRQSLGQGLEFLIYFQGNSAPDKSGLPSDRFSAERTGGSVSTLTIQRTQQEDSAVYLCASSLVWGNTDTQYFGPGTRLTVL.

Remarks on this clonotype: The CDR3 does not close with the conserved phenylalanine or tryptophan, likely indicating a read error. The chain recombines TRBV9 with TRBJ2-2, with TRBD2 identical over 9 bases. Germline V gene lookup returns CDR1 SGDLS and CDR2 YYNGEE. This CDR3 has 14 amino acids. Trimming removed 5 bases from V and 3 bases from J; junction bases left unmatched: 2. The CDR3 spells CASSRLADTGELFL. The CDR3 DNA sequence: TGTGCCAGCAGTCGACTAGCGGACACCGGGGAGCTGTTTCTT.

V gene TRBV19 combines with J gene TRBJ2-6; TRBD1 is a possible D gene (5 bases). Trimming removed 2 bases from V and 4 bases from J, with 24 bases in between. The germline V gene encodes CDR1 LNHDA and CDR2 SQIVND (reference sequence). The length of the CDR3 is 20 residues. This CDR3 is CASSIRPTTVRAGGANVLTF. The CDR3 DNA reads as TGTGCCAGTAGTATACGACCAACGACAGTTAGAGCAGGAGGGGCCAACGTCCTGACTTTC.

The sample holds many counts of this clonotype. V usage is TRBV7-2 and J usage is TRBJ2-1; D is uncertain. Germline lookup yields CDR1 SGHTA and CDR2 FQGNSA. The ends were cut back, 3 bases at V and 6 bases at J, with 12 bases in the middle. The CDR3 has 14 amino acids. The CDR3 coding sequence is TGTGCCAGCAGCTTCGAGCTAGTAGTCAATGAGCAGTTCTTC. Residues: CASSFELVVNEQFF.

Turning to this clonotype: A junction boundary mismatches the germline segment, possibly from a read error. V usage is TRBV7-9 and J usage is TRBJ1-5, with D perhaps matching TRBD1 (6 bases). CDR1 and CDR2 from the germline V gene are SEHNR and FQNEAQ (reference sequence). This CDR3 is built from 14 residues. This chain's CDR3 is CASKHGAGGQLQHF. The CDR3 region has the DNA TGTGCCAGCAAACATGGTGCGGGCGGACAGCTCCAGCATTTT.

The sample holds many counts of this clonotype. The chain carries TRBV6-2 or TRBV6-3 and TRBJ2-3; 10 bases map to TRBD2. CDR3 length equals 14 residues. With 6 bases clipped from V and 5 bases from J, the junction kept 5 bases outside the gene matches. Germline loops: CDR1 MNHEY, CDR2 SVGEGT. CDR3 coding DNA: TGTGCCAGCAGAGTAGCGGGAGGAAGAGATACGCAGTATTTT. It specifies CASRVAGGRDTQYF.

This clonotype was counted many times. The rearrangement links TRBV6-1 to TRBJ1-1; 7 bases agree with TRBD1. Looked up from germline, CDR1 is MNHNS and CDR2 is SASEGT. CDR3 length equals 15 residues. Germline trimming cut 5 bases from V and 1 base from J; bases unmatched to any gene: 7. Written as DNA, the CDR3 is TGTGCCAGCAGTATGACAGGGCCCTCGAACACTGAAGCTTTCTTT. Its translation: CASSMTGPSNTEAFF.

In this sample, this clonotype turned up many times. The V call is TRBV20-1, the J call TRBJ1-3, with TRBD1 matching over 10 bases. This CDR3 is built from 13 residues. Germline assignment: CDR1 DFQATT and CDR2 SNEGSKA (reference sequence). V trimming: 7 bases; J trimming: 8 bases; junction bases outside the gene matches: 8. CDR3 in amino acids: CSGTGTGVHTIYF. The CDR3 region has the DNA TGCAGTGGTACCGGGACAGGGGTACACACCATATATTTT.

In its sample, this clonotype was seen many times. V is TRBV20-1 and J is TRBJ2-4, with 8 bases matching TRBD2. Germline loops: CDR1 DFQATT, CDR2 SNEGSKA (reference sequence). The CDR3 spans 14 residues. Trimming cost V 5 bases and J 3 bases; bases outside gene matches: 6. CDR3 nucleotides: TGCAGTGCTCTGCCCGGGACTAGCAAAAACATTCAGTACTTC. Amino acids: CSALPGTSKNIQYF.